These 5 T cell receptor beta chains came from one sample sequenced in a study of cytomegalovirus exposure and HLA in healthy donors. PCR amplification relied on 60 Vbeta primers (plus 13 Jbeta primers). The repertoire was sequenced with immunoSEQ multiplex PCR; TCRdb's copy has only in-frame clones and lacks some. Found here are around 63,000 clones, around four fifths of them singletons; the top ten hold about 8.8%. The sample taken for sequencing was PBMCs. The receptors here all came from a middle-aged man in good health and CMV-seronegative.

On this clone itself: At one of its ends the junction is not consistent with the germline gene, which may arise from a read error. The chain employs TRBV11-2 and TRBJ2-3, with TRBD2 matching 11 bases. The CDR3 extends over 16 amino acids. CDR1 and CDR2 (germline): SGHAT, FQNNGV. The DNA of the CDR3 is TGTGCCAGCAGCCTCCGACTAGCGGGGTTCACAAATACGCAGTATTTT. It is translated as CASSLRLAGFTNTQYF.

This chain joins TRBV19 and TRBJ2-1; 8 bases fit TRBD2. From germline, CDR1 is LNHDA and CDR2 SQIVND (reference sequence). The CDR3 sequence is 17 residues long. Trimming cost V 8 bases and J 8 bases; bases outside gene matches: 20. CDR3 sequence: CASRELGLAPSIYEQFF. The CDR3 nucleotides read TGTGCCAGTCGCGAACTAGGACTAGCCCCCTCGATCTATGAGCAGTTCTTC.

A note on this clone: Germline and junction disagree at one end, which may indicate a read error. The V call is TRBV7-9, the J call TRBJ1-1, with 9 bases matching TRBD1. Germline V gene data show CDR1 as SEHNR and CDR2 as FQNEAQ (reference sequence). The CDR3 contains 18 residues. The DNA for the CDR3 is TGTTCCAGCAGCTTAGCGGTGGGACAGGGATCGGTGAACACTGAAGCTTTCTTT. This sequence encodes CSSSLAVGQGSVNTEAFF.

V gene TRBV5-4 combines with J gene TRBJ1-2; 9 bases match TRBD1. Germline CDR1 reads SGHNT; CDR2 reads YYREEE (reference sequence). The CDR3 has 15 amino acids. The trim removed 5 bases at V and 2 bases at J, leaving 7 bases unmatched. CDR3 in DNA: TGTGCCAGCAGACTCCTACAGGGGGCGAACTATGGCTACACCTTC. Translated, it gives CASRLLQGANYGYTF.

The chain links TRBV18 to TRBJ1-1; 12 nucleotides line up with TRBD1. The CDR3 sequence is 18 residues long. J lost 4 bases, V lost 6 bases, and 15 bases had no gene match. Germline lookup yields CDR1 KGHSH and CDR2 LQKENI. The CDR3 loop is CASSASRGTGGGGTEAFF. The CDR3 nucleotides are TGTGCCAGCTCCGCTTCACGGGGGACAGGGGGCGGTGGCACTGAAGCTTTCTTT.